This T cell receptor beta chain was documented in a study of cytomegalovirus exposure and HLA in healthy donors. Points from the study as a whole: The classifier reportedly diagnosed cytomegalovirus status with high sensitivity and specificity. When analyzed later, a missense DCLRE1C variant was found to be linked to TCR beta V- and J-gene trimming.

Concerning this clone itself: No antigen is known for it.

Primers included in the PCR were 60 Vbeta and 13 Jbeta primers. TCRdb's copy holds only in-frame clones and misses some; the assay was immunoSEQ multiplex PCR. This repertoire shows about 200,000 clones, 80% to 90% found once; its top ten account for about 3.1%. V was pared by 1 base and J by 5 bases, with 23 bases between. This CDR3 spans 19 amino acids. Germline V lookup: CDR1 SEHNR, CDR2 FQNEAQ (reference sequence). The chain links TRBV7-9 to TRBJ1-4; the D gene is possibly TRBD1 (5 bases). This clonotype was sampled from a man aged 25-40 years in good health and CMV-seronegative. Material: PBMCs. Written as DNA, the CDR3 is TGTGCCAGCAGCTTAGTAGGGGTGAGTCAGGGAAAGGACAATGAAAAACTGTTTTTT. It specifies CASSLVGVSQGKDNEKLFF.